This T cell receptor (beta chain) stems from a study of shared clonotypes between healthy human individuals. About the research overall: There were three CD4 naive, three CD4 memory, two CD8 naive and one CD8 memory plates per donor.

Notes on the study in general: With a handful of donors compared, 4.5% to 6.5% of naive CD4 clonotypes were shared.

J was trimmed by 5 bases and V by 3 bases; bases with no gene match: 6. The CDR3 loop spans 14 amino acids. CDR1 is SGHRS and CDR2 is YFSETQ in the germline V gene. Healthy HIV-negative adults without recent acute infections or vaccinations served as donors. Every contributor of samples was a Caucasian grown-up residing in Nashville, Tennessee. Concerning this clone: No antigen is known for it.

The data were produced by immunoSEQ multiplex PCR, yet TCRdb's version contains in-frame clones alone and is incomplete. The table records around 1 million clones, approximately 76% of them present only once. The sequence was collected from a man between 18 and 35 years old in good health. Source material: memory CD4+ T cells sorted from blood. Subset of the sample: CD45RA-negative fraction. The chain uses TRBV5-1 and TRBJ2-5, with TRBD2 matching over 8 bases. CDR3 sequence reads: CASSSGLGGETQYF. CDR3 sequence (DNA): TGCGCCAGCAGCTCGGGACTAGGGGGGGAGACCCAGTACTTC.